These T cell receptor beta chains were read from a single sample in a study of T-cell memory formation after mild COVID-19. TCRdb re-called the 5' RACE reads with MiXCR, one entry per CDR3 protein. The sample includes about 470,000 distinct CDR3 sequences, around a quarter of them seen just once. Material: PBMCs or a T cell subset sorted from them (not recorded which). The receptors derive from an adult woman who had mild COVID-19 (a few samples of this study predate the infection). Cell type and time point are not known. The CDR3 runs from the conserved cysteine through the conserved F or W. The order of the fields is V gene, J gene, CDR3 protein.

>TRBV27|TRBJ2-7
CASSIDPNRAVNSEYF
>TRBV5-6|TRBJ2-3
CASRKPATSGRDTQYF
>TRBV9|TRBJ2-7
CASSVEGTAQEQYF
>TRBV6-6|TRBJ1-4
CASSYSEREVFF
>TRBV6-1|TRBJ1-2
CASSEVASYGYTF
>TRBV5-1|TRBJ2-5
CASSLGAVSSTQYF
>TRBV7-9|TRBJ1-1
CASSLVEVVGVSTEAFF
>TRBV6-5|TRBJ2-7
CASSTPDSPGNYEQYF
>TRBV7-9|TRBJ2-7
CASSLFGGGAAYEQYF
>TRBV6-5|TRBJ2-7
CASSYSTFGYEQYF
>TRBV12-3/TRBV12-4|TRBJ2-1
CASSTTGGGGLRNEQFF
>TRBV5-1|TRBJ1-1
CASSLGFGTGLTEAFF
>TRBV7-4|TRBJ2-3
CASSLVRREDSTDTQYF
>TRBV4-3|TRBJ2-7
CASSQFQGDGEQYF
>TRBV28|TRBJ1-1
CASPNRLTEAFF
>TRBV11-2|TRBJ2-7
CASSPTSGGRSSYEQYF
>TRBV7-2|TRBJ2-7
CASSFGQGGSEQYF
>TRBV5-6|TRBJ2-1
CASSLNYDNEQFF
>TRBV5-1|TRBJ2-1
CASSFRQGNNEQFF
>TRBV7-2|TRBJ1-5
CASSEERDQPQHF
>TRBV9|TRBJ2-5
CASSVATEPDGETQYF
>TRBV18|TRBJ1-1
CASSPPYLGQANTEAFF
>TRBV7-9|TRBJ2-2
CAIPVWQAPTNTGELFF
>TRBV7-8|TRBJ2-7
CASSKGLGTAYEQYF
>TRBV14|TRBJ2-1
CASSQDSKREEQFF
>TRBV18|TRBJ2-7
CASSPSEGGSYEQYF
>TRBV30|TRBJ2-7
CAWKPGQGFYEQYF
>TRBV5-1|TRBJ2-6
CASSLAGVGSGANVLTF
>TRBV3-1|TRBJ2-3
CASSQVDTQYF
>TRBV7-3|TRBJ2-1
CASSLRLADNSYNEQFF
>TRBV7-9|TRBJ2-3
CASPEGALSYTDTQYF
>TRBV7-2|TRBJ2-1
CASSLLPSGHSYNEQFF
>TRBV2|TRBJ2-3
CASRFETGGDTQYF
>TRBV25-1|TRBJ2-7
CASSEVAPTGTSYEQYF
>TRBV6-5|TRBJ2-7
CASSSWSHSSYEQYF
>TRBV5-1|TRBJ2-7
CASSRDGPYEQYF
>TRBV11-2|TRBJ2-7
CASSGTPGYEQYF
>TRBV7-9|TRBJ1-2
CASSLVGVSYGYTF
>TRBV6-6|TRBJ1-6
CASTVGRVNSPLHF
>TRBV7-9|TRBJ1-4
CASSIRQTTNEKLFF
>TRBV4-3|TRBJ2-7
CASSQDLKEYGSYEQYF
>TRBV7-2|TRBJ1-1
CASSPRRGAEMNTEAFF
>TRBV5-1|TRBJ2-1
CASSLPRTSGYNEQFF
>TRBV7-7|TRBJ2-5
CASSSPGGLETQYF
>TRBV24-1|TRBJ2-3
CAISPGAPSTDTQYF
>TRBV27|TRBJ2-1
CASSSAGSGNNEQFF
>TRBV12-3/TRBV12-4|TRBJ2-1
CASSFYGGIGAEQFF
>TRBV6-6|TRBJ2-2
CASSYSDRELFF
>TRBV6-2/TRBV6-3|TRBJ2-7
CASSYSPTGTESYEQYF
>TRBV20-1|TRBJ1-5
CSALQGYSNQPQHF
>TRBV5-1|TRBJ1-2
CASSLDRVEMDGYTF
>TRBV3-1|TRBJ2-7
CASSPGLARYEQYF
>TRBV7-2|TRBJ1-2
CASSLWRVEGYTF
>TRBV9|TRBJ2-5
CASSVANRERGLETQYF
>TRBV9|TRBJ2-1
CASSTGLAGGLDNEQFF
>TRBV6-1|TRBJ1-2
CASSGGTATNYGYTF
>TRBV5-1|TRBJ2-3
CASSLERLRTDTQYF
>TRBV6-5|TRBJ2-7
CASSYSRYLEQYF
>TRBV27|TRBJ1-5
CASSLSGLDPVSNQPQHF